The entry below describes one TCR beta chain. Its antigen is undetermined. Per the germline V gene, CDR1 is SQVTM and CDR2 is ANQGSEA. This CDR3 has 14 amino acids. V trimming: 5 bases; J trimming: 5 bases; junction bases outside the gene matches: 6. The sample comes from a study of cytomegalovirus exposure and HLA in healthy donors. Researchers ran the PCR with 60 Vbeta and 13 Jbeta primers. Here immunoSEQ multiplex PCR was the method, and the copy in TCRdb shows in-frame clones only, minus some. The sample lists about 170,000 clones; 73% were seen once. Overall study results and limits: In a later analysis, compared with equally common non-associated chains, HLA-associated beta chains were more expanded.

The chain has TRBV29-1 and TRBJ2-1; 10 bases map to TRBD2. This sequence was found in a woman aged 18-35 years in good health and CMV-seropositive. Material: PBMCs. DNA of the CDR3: TGCAGCGTTCTTAGCGGGGGGTCCAACAATGAGCAGTTCTTC. It is translated as CSVLSGGSNNEQFF.